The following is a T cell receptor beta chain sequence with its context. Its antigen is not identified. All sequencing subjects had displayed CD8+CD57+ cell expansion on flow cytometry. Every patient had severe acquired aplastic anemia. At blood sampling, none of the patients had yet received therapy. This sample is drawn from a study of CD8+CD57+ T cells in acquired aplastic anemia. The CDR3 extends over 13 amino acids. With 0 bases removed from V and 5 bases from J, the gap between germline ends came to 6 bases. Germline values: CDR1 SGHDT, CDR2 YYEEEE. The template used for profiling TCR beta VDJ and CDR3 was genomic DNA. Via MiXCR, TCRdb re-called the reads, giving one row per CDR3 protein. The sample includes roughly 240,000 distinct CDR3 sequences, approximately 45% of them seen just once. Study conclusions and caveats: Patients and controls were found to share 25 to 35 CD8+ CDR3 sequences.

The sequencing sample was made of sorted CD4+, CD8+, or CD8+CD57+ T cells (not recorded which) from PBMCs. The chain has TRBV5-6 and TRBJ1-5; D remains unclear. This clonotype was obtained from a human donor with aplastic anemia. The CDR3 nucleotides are TGTGCCAGCAGCTTGGGCCCTGATCAGCCCCAGCATTTT. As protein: CASSLGPDQPQHF.